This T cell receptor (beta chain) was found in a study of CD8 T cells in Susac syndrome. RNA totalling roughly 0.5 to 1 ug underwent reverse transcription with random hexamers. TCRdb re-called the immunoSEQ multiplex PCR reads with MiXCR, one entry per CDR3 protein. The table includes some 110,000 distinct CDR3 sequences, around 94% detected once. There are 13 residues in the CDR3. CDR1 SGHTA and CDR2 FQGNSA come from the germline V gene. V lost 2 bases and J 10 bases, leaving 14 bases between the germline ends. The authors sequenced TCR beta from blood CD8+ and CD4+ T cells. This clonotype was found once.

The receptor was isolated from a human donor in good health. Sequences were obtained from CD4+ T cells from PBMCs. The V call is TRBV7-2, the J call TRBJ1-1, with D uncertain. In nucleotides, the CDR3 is TGTGCCAGCAGCTTACAAGTCGGCTTGGGAGCTTTCTTT. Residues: CASSLQVGLGAFF.